This TCR beta chain is drawn from a study of beta chain features in type 1 diabetes listed by TCRdb under 2018. In terms of the full investigation: Mean age, gender distribution, total cell number and subset yield did not differ between patients and healthy donors. In the study, recently diagnosed type 1 diabetes patients and matched healthy donors were compared on the TCRB repertoires of their sorted circulating CD4+ T cell subsets. Naive and central memory subsets were obtained from all 30 or so donors, but regulatory and stem cell-like memory subsets were isolated from only 8 patients and roughly eight healthy donors. A total of over 95,000,000 sorted cells were examined across all samples, and RNA yield correlated strongly with the number of cells per subset.

Each donor gave one peripheral blood draw, approximately 0.11 L on average, collected into heparinised tubes. A BD FACSAria II was used to sort naive, central memory, regulatory and stem cell-like memory CD4+ T cells with a panel that included CD45RO, CCR7, CD25, CD127, CD95 and CD27. Every sorted population had a purity above 95%. Right away, PBMCs were isolated by Lymphoprep density gradient centrifugation and were stained directly, with no culture step. So that batch effects would be minimized, each experiment stained and sorted samples in pairs, pairing one healthy donor with one patient. General conclusions and limits of the study: Only small numbers of individuals were included in the HLA sub-analyses, which left unresolved whether HLA type had any influence on TCRB rearrangement. Fewer insertions and more nucleotide deletions at VDJ recombination sites were observed in patients with type 1 diabetes, implying thymic rearrangement abnormalities. Because cDNA was sequenced instead of genomic DNA, highly expressing activated cells could be over-represented, though the groups showed no difference in activation or CD3 levels. Naive, central memory and regulatory TCRB repertoires appeared more similar among patients than among healthy donors. In all four CD4+ subsets, TCRB CDR3 length was moderately but significantly shorter in type 1 diabetes patients. Shorter templates might be favored by PCR, yet because patient and control samples were amplified and corrected together, any such skew would affect both groups equally.

All of the isolated RNA was reverse transcribed with the High Capacity cDNA Reverse Transcription Kit, so expressed TCRB transcripts were sequenced. Deep immunoSEQ sequencing was applied to naive, central memory and regulatory T cell samples, giving an average of around 3.4 million total reads per sample. After sorted cells were lysed in RLT buffer, RNA was extracted with DNase-treated RNeasy Micro or Mini kits, with the choice depending on cell number. Each cell subset was processed separately to prevent cross-contamination, with patient and healthy donor samples processed together. The immunoSEQ multiplex PCR was used to amplify TCRB sequences from cDNA, yielding 87-bp fragments that span the CDR3 region. Sequencing of the amplicons was done on the Illumina HiSeq platform. As for the authors' bioinformatics: PCR bias was computationally corrected using synthetic template baselines, reads within Hamming distance 2 were collapsed, and singletons that could not be merged were discarded. Reads were aligned to IMGT to assign V, D and J genes, CDR3 length, and insertions or deletions at six rearrangement sites. Clonotype counts were normalized to sorted cell number within each subset before computing true diversity and Gini coefficients with the tcR R package. The overlap coefficient, calculated on TCRB nucleotide sequences, was used to measure repertoire sharing. The immuneACCESS repertoire file appears here via TCRdb, limited to in-frame rearrangements. These files lack a portion of the clones; in checked studies, under half of the deficit traces to unresolved V genes, and the cause of the others is not known. Clonal size and the V and J genes are those of that table, whereas D and trimming came from the DNA. This sample comprises around 340,000 clones, around 7.6% of them detected only once. The ten largest clones take up less than 0.45% of the sample.

This clone was seen many times. No cognate antigen has been identified for it. Base qualities are not at hand, and no much larger clone is one base apart. From the cysteine through the phenylalanine, the CDR3 covers 13 amino acids. The sequence is cut down to CDR3 DNA, 39 bases in frame from base 1. V is reduced by 6 bases and J by 5 bases, leaving a spacing of 12 bases between them. Based on the germline V gene (reference sequence), the CDR1 and CDR2 sequences are LNHDA and SQIVND. The receptor's source is a young woman in good health. Sequencing was performed on central memory CD4+ T cells from blood. Here the chain combines TRBV19 and TRBJ2-3; a tentative D call is TRBD1 (5 bases match). The sequenced DNA is TGTGCCAGTAGCCCTGGGGCCGGAGATACGCAGTATTTT. This is translated as CASSPGAGDTQYF.